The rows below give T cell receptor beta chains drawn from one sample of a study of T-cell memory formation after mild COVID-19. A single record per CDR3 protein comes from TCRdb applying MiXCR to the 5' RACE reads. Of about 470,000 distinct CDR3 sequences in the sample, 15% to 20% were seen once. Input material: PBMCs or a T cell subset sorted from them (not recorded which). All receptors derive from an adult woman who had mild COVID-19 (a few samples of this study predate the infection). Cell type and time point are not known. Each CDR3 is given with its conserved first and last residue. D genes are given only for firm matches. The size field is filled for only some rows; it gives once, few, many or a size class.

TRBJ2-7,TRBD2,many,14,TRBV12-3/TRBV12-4,CASSPGGGTYEQYF
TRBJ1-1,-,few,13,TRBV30,CAWAKNGNTEAFF
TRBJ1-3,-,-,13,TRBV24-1,CATSASTGNTIYF
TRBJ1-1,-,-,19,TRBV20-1,CSATTPDSLFPDMNTEAFF
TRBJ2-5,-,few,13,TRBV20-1,CSGSGQALETQYF
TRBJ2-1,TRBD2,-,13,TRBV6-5,CASSRYSGGEQFF
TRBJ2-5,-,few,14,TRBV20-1,CSARGGDNQETQYF
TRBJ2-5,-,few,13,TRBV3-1,CASTKRSPETQYF
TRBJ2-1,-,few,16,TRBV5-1,CASSPSPGLRYNEQFF
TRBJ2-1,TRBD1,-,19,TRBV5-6,CASSLPPNVGQGVYNEQFF
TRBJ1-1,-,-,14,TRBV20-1,CSASLDSRGAEAFF
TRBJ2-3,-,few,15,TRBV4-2,CASSQETSQGDTQYF
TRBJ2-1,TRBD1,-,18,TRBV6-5,CASSWALPGGKLRNEQFF
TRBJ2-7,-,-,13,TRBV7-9,CASSPSTHYEQYF
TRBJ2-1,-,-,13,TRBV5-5,CASSLVLNNEQFF
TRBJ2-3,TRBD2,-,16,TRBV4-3,CASSQDNLAGTDTQYF
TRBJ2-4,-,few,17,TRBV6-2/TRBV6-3,CASSYSGLSGWLDIQYF
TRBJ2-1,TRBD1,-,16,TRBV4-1,CASSQETGGYYNEQFF
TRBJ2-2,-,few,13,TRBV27,CASSLLLTGELFF
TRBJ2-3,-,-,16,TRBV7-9,CASSPRTPVLTDTQYF
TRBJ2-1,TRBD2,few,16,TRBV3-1,CASSHRTSGGNNEQFF
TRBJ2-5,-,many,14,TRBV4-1,CASSQDRRAETQYF
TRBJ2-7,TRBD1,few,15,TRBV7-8,CASSQRTGSAYEQYF
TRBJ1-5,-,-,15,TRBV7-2,CASSFYGGGNQPQHF
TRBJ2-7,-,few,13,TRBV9,CASSPQKGNEQYF
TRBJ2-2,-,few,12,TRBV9,CASSVGSGELFF
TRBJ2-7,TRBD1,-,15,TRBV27,CASSFLTGGVDEQYF
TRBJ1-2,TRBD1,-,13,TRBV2,CASSAGQLFRYTF
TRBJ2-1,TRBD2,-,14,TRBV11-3,CASSLESSGNEQFF
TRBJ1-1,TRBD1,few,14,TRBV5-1,CASRRRDRVNEAFF
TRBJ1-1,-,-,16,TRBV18,CASSPSWGGSNTEAFF
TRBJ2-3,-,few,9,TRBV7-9,CAPPGAQYF
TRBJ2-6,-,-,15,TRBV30,CAWSVIGAGANVLTF
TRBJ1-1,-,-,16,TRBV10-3,CAISESSWTVNTEAFF
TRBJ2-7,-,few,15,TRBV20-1,CSARDLGGESYEQYF
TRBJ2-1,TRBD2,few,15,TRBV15,CATSSSGSSYNEQFF
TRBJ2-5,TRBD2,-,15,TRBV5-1,CASSLGVAGEETQYF
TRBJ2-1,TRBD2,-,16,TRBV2,CASSGLAGVSYNEQFF
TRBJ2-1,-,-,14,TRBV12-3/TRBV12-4,CASGFRGSRNEQFF
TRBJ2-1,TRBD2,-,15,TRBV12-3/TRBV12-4,CASSPSGGANNEQFF
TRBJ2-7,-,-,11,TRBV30,CAWARGYEQYF
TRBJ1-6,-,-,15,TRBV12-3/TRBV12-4,CASSAVRGSSSPLHF
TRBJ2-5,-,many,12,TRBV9,CASSVDEETQYF
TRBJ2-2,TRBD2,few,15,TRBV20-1,CSARDWTSATGELFF
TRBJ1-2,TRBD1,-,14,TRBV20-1,CSATSGDRNYGYTF
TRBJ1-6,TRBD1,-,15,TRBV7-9,CASSTTGETHSPLHF
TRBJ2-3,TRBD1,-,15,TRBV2,CASSGGTGPADTQYF
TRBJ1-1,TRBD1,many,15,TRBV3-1,CASSPLGQGGTEAFF
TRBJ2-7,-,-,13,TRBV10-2,CASTLGLRREQYF
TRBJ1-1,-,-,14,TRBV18,CASSPVERNTEAFF
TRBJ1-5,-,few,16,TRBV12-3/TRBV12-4,CASSLVVTGGDQPQHF
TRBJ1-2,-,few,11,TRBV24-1,CATSERGGYTF
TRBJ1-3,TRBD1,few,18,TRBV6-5,CASSYSIIQGHSGNTIYF
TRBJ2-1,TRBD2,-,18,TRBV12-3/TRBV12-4,CASSFTLQSGGAWNEQFF
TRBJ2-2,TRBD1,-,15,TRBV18,CASSAGTEDTGELFF